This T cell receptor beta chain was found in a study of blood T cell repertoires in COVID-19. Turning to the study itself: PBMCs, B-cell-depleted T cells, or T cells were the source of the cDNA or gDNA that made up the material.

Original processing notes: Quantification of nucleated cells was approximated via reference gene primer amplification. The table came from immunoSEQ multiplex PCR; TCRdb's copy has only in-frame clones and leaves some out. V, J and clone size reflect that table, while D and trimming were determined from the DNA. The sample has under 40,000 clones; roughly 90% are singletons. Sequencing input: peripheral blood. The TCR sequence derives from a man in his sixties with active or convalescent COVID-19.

Here the CDR3 DNA reads TGTGCCAGCAGCCACCACGGCGGGGATCAGCCCCAGCATTTT. This translates into CASSHHGGDQPQHF. The chain carries TRBV3-1 (or the pseudogene TRBV3-2) and TRBJ1-5; no definite D call. The CDR3 has 14 residues. From germline, CDR1 is LGHDT and CDR2 YNNKEL (reference sequence). Trimming stripped 3 bases from V and 5 bases from J, with 11 bases between.